Listed below are T cell receptor beta chains from one sample, sequenced in a study of shared clonotypes between healthy human individuals. TCRdb's table, derived via immunoSEQ multiplex PCR, lists solely in-frame clones and lacks some. The table includes over 95,000 clones, about 67% detected once. The specimen was memory CD8+ T cells sorted from blood. The receptors stem from a woman in her twenties or thirties in good health. CDR3s leave out the opening cysteine and the closing phenylalanine or tryptophan. D genes are given only for firm matches. The size of a clone is reported for some rows only, either as once, few or many, or as a class for expanded clones.

J: TRBJ2-7
size: .
D: .
V: TRBV19
length: 11
CDR3: ASSIAATYEQY

J: TRBJ2-7
size: .
D: .
V: TRBV30
length: 11
CDR3: ACKGPRGHEQY

J: TRBJ2-5
size: .
D: .
V: TRBV28
length: 14
CDR3: ASSFRIAQHQETQY

J: TRBJ2-5
size: once
D: .
V: TRBV21-1
length: 17
CDR3: ASSKHPEPGLVGGRTQY

J: TRBJ2-1
size: .
D: .
V: TRBV7-9
length: 10
CDR3: ASSLADNEQF

J: TRBJ2-7
size: .
D: TRBD2
V: TRBV7-2
length: 13
CDR3: ASSFMTSGSYEQY

J: TRBJ2-5
size: many
D: TRBD1
V: TRBV2
length: 15
CDR3: ASSEEQGAEVGETQY

J: TRBJ2-7
size: .
D: .
V: TRBV5-6
length: 9
CDR3: ASSSFDEQY

J: TRBJ1-2
size: once
D: TRBD1
V: TRBV7-8
length: 11
CDR3: ASSPDRVYGYT

J: TRBJ2-1
size: .
D: .
V: TRBV10-3
length: 11
CDR3: ALRDSIRYEQF

J: TRBJ2-7
size: many
D: .
V: TRBV6-6
length: 12
CDR3: ASSRLTRIYEQY

J: TRBJ2-7
size: .
D: .
V: TRBV29-1
length: 11
CDR3: SVEEVLSLEQY

J: TRBJ1-1
size: .
D: .
V: TRBV5-1
length: 13
CDR3: ASSGGPGVNTEAF

J: TRBJ2-1
size: .
D: .
V: TRBV27
length: 12
CDR3: ASSLSFWGNEQF

J: TRBJ2-2
size: many
D: .
V: TRBV6-4
length: 11
CDR3: ASSESNTGELF

J: TRBJ2-2
size: few
D: .
V: TRBV28
length: 14
CDR3: ASSLKGAVETGELF

J: TRBJ2-2
size: .
D: TRBD1
V: TRBV28
length: 12
CDR3: ATEGQANTGELF

J: TRBJ1-2
size: few
D: .
V: TRBV7-2
length: 13
CDR3: ASSTYLQGDYGYT

J: TRBJ1-1
size: .
D: .
V: TRBV7-8
length: 12
CDR3: SSSASTENTEAF

J: TRBJ2-5
size: .
D: .
V: TRBV27
length: 13
CDR3: ASSLSLLYQETQY

J: TRBJ1-2
size: .
D: .
V: TRBV23-1
length: 14
CDR3: ASSRLARRKTYGYT

J: TRBJ1-2
size: .
D: .
V: TRBV16
length: 13
CDR3: ASSHRVAEDDGYT

J: TRBJ2-1
size: .
D: .
V: TRBV5-6
length: 12
CDR3: ASRGVGFDNEQF

J: TRBJ2-1
size: .
D: .
V: TRBV27
length: 12
CDR3: ASSLGRSYNEQF

J: TRBJ2-1
size: .
D: TRBD2
V: TRBV27
length: 12
CDR3: ASESRDGGNEQF

J: TRBJ2-3
size: .
D: .
V: TRBV25-1
length: 11
CDR3: ASSDARWDTQY

J: TRBJ2-7
size: many
D: .
V: TRBV2
length: 12
CDR3: ASSLGDAPSMEY

J: TRBJ1-2
size: many
D: TRBD1
V: TRBV7-6
length: 13
CDR3: ASSLAAGQDYGYT